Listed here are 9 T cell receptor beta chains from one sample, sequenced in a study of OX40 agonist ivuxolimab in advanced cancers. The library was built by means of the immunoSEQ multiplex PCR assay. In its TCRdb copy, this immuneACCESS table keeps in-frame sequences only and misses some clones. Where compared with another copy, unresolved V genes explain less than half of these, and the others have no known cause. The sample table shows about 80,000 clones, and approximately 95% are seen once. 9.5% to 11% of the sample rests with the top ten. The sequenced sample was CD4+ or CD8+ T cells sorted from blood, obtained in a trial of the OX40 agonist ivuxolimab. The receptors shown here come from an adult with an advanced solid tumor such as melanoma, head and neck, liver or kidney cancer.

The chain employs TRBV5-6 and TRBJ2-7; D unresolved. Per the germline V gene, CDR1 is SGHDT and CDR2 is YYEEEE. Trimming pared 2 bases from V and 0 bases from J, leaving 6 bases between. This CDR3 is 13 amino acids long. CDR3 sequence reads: CASSFSSSYEQYF. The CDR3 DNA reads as TGTGCCAGCAGCTTTTCGTCCTCCTACGAGCAGTACTTC.

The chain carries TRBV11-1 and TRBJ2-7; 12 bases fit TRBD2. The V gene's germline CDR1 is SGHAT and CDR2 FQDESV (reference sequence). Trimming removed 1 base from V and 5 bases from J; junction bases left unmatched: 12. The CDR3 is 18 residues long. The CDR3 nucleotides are TGTGCCAGCAGCTTAGGACCCCTTCCTAGCGGGAGGGGGGACGAGCAGTACTTC. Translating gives CASSLGPLPSGRGDEQYF.

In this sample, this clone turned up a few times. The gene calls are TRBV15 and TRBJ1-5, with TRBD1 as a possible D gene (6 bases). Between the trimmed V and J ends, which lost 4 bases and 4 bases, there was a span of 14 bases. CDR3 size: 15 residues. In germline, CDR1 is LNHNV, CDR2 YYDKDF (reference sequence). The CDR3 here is CATSTSRTVNQPQHF. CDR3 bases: TGTGCCACCAGCACCTCCAGGACAGTTAATCAGCCCCAGCATTTT.

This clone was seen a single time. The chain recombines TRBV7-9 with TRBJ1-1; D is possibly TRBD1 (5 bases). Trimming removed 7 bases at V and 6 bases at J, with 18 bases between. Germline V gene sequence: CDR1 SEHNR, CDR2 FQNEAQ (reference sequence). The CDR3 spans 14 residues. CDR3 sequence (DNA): TGTGCCAGCATCCTGGGGGGGAGCGCGGCTGAAGCTTTCTTT. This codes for CASILGGSAAEAFF.

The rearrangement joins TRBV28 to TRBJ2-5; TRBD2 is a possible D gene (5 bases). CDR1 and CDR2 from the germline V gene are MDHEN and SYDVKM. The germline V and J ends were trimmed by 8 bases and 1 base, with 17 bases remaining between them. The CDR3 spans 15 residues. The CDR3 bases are TGTGCCAGCTTGCCGAGGGCCCCGATCCAAGAGACCCAGTACTTC. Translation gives CASLPRAPIQETQYF.

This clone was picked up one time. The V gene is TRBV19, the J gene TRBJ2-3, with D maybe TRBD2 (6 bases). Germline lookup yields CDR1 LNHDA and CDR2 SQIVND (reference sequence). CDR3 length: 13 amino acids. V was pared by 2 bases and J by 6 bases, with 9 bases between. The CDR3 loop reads CASSIWRADTQYF. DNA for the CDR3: TGTGCCAGTAGTATATGGAGGGCCGATACGCAGTATTTT.

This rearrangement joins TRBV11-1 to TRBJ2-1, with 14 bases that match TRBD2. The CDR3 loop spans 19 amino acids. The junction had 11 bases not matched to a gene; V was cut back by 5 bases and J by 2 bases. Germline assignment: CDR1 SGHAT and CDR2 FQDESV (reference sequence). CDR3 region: CASSLRGTSGSIAYNEQFF. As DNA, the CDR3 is TGTGCCAGCAGCCTCCGCGGGACTAGCGGGAGCATAGCCTACAATGAGCAGTTCTTC.

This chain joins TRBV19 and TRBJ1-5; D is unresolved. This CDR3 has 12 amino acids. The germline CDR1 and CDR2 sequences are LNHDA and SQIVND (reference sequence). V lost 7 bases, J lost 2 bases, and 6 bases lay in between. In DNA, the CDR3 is TGTGCCAGTACCGCACGCAATCAGCCCCAGCATTTT. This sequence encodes CASTARNQPQHF.

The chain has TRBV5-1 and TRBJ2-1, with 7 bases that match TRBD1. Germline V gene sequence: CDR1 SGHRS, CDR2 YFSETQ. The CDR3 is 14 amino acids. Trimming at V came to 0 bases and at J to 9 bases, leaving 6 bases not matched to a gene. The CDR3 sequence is CASSLARGSGEQFF. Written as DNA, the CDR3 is TGCGCCAGCAGCTTGGCCAGGGGGTCAGGTGAGCAGTTCTTC.